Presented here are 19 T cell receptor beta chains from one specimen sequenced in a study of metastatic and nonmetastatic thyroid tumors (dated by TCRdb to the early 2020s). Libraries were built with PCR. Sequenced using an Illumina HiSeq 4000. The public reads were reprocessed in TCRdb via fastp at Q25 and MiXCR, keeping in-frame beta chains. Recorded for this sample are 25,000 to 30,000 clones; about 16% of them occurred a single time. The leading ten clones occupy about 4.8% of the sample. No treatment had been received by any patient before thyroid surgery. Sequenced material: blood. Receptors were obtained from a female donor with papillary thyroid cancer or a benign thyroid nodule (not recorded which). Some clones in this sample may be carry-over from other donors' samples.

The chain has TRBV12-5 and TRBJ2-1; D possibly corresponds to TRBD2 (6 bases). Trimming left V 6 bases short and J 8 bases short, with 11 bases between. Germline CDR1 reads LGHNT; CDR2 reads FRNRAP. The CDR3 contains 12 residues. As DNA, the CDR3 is TGTGCTAGTGGGGGCAGCGGGTATGAGCAGTTCTTC. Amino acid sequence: CASGGSGYEQFF.

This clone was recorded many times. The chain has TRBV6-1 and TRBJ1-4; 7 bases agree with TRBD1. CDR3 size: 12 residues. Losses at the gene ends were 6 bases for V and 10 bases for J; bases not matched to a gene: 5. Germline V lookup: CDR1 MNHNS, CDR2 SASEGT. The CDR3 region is CASSIQGGKLFF. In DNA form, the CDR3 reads TGTGCCAGCAGCATCCAGGGGGGAAAACTGTTTTTT.

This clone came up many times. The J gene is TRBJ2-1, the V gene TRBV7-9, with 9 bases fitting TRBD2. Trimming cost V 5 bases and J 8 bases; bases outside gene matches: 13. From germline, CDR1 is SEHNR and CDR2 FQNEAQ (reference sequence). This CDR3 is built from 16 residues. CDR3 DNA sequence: TGTGCCAGCAGCCTTCTCGGGCGGGGGGGCCTGGATGAGCAGTTCTTC. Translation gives CASSLLGRGGLDEQFF.

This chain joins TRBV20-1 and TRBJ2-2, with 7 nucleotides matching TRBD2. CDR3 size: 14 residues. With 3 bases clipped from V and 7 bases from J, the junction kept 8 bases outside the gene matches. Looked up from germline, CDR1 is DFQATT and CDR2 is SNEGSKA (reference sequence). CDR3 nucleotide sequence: TGCAGTGCTAGTTACGGACTAGGGGTCGGGGAGCTGTTTTTT. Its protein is CSASYGLGVGELFF.

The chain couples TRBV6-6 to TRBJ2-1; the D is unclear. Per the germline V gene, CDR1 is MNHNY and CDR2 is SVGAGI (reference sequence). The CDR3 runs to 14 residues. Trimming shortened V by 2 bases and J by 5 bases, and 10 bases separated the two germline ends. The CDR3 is CASSYTRPNNEQFF. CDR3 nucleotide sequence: TGTGCCAGCAGTTACACTCGGCCCAACAATGAGCAGTTCTTC.

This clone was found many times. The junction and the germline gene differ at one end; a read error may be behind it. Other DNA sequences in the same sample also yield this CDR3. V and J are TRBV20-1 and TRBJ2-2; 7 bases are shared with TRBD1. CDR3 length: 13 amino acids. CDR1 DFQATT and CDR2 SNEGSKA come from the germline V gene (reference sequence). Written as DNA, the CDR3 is TGCAGTGCTATAGAGGGGGCGAACGGGGAGCTATTTTTT. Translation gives CSAIEGANGELFF.

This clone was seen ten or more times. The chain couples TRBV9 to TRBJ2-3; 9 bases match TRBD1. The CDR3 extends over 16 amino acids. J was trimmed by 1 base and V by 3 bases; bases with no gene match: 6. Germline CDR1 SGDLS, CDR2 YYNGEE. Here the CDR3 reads CASSATGGGGTDTQYF. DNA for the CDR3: TGTGCCAGCAGCGCCACAGGGGGCGGCGGCACAGATACGCAGTATTTT.

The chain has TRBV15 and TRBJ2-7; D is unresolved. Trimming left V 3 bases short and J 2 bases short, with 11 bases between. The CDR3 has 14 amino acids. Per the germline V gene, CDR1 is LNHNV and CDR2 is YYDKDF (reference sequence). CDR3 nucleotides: TGTGCCACCAGCAGGCTCAGGAATGCCTACGAGCAGTACTTC. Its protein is CATSRLRNAYEQYF.

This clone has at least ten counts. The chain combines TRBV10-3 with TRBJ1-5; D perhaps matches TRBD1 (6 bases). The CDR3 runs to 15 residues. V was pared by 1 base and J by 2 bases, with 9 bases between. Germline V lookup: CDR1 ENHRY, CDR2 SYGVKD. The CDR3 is CAISEFPGGNQPQHF. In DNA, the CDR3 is TGTGCCATCAGTGAGTTTCCAGGGGGCAATCAGCCCCAGCATTTT.

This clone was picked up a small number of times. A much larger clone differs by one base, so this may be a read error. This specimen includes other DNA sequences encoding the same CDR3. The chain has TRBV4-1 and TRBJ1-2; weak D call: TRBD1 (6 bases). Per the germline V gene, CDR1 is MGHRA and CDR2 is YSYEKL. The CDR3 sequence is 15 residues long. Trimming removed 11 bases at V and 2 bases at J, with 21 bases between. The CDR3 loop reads CAGSQAGDLNYGYTF. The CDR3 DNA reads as TGCGCCGGTAGCCAAGCAGGGGATCTAAACTATGGCTACACCTTC.

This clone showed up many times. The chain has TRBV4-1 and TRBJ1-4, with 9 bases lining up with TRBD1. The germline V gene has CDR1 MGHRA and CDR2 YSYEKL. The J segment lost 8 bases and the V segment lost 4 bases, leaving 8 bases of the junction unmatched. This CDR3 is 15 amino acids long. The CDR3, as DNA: TGCGCCAGCAGCCGGCCGGGACAGGGAGGCGAAAAACTGTTTTTT. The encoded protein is CASSRPGQGGEKLFF.

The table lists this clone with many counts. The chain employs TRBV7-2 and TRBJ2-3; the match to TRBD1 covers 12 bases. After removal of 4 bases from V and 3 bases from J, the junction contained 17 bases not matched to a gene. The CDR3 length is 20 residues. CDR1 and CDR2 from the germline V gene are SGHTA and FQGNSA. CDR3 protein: CASSYVRGQGARGGTDTQYF. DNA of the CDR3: TGTGCCAGCAGCTACGTACGGGGACAGGGGGCTAGGGGAGGTACAGATACGCAGTATTTT. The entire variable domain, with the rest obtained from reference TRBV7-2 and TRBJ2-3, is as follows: GAGVSQSPSNKVTEKGKDVELRCDPISGHTALYWYRQSLGQGLEFLIYFQGNSAPDKSGLPSDRFSAERTGGSVSTLTIQRTQQEDSAVYLCASSYVRGQGARGGTDTQYFGPGTRLTVL.

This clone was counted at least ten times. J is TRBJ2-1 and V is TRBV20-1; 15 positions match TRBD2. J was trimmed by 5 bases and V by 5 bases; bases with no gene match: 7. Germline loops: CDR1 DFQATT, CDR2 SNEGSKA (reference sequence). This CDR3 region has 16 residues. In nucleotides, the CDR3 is TGCAGTGCTCCCGGACTAGCGGGGGGGCTTAACAATGAGCAGTTCTTC. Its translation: CSAPGLAGGLNNEQFF.

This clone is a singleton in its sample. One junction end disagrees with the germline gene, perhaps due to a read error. CDR3 coding DNA: TGTGCCAGCAGTAGGACAGGGTGGAACACAGAAGCTTTCTTT. It encodes CASSRTGWNTEAFF. The chain employs TRBV27 and TRBJ1-1; 8 bases are a match to TRBD1. Looked up from germline, CDR1 is MNHEY and CDR2 is SMNVEV (reference sequence). There are 14 residues in the CDR3.

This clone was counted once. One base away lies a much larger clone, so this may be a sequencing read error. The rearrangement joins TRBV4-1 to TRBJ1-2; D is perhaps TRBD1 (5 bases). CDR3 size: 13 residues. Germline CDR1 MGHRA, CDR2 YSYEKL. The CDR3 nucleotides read TGCGCCAGCAACCAAGATCGGGGACGTGGCTACACCTTC. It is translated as CASNQDRGRGYTF.

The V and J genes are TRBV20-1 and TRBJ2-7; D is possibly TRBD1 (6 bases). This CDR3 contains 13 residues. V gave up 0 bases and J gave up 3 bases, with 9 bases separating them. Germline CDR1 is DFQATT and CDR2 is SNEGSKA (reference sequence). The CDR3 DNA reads TGCAGTGCTAGAGATGGCAGGGGCTACGAGCAGTACTTC. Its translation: CSARDGRGYEQYF.

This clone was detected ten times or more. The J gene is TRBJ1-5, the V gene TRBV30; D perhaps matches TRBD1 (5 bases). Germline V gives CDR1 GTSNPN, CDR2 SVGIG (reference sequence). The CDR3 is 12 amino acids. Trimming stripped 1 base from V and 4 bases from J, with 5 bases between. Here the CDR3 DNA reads TGTGCCTGGAGTGACAGGAATCAGCCCCAGCATTTT. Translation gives CAWSDRNQPQHF.

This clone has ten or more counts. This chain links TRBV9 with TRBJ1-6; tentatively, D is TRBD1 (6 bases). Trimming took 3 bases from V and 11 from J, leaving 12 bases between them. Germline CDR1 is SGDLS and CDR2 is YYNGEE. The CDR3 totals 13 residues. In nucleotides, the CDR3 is TGTGCCAGCAGCGCGGACAGTAGGACACCCCTCCACTTT. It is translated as CASSADSRTPLHF.

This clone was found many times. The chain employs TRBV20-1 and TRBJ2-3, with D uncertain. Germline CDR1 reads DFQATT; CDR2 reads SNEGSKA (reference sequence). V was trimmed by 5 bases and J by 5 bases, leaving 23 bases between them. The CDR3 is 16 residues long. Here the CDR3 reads CSALTGSPGGIDTQYF. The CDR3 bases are TGCAGTGCTCTCACCGGTAGTCCCGGCGGCATAGATACGCAGTATTTT.